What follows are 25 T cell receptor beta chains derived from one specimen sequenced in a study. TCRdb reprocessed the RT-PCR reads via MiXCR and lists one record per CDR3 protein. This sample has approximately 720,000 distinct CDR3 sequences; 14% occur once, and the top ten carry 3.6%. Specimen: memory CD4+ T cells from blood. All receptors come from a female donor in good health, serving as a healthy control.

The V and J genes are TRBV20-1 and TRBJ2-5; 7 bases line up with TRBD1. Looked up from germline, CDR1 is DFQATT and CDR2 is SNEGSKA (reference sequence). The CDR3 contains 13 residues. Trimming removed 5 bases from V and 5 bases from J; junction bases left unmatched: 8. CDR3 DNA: TGCAGTGCTTACGACAGGGACGATGAGACCCAGTACTTC. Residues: CSAYDRDDETQYF.

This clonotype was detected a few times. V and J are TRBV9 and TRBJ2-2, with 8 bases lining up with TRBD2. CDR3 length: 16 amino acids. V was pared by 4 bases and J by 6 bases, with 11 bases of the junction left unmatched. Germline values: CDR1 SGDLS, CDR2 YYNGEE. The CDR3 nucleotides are TGTGCCAGCAGCCCCCGCGTGAGCGGGAGTGCCGGGGAGCTGTTTTTT. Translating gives CASSPRVSGSAGELFF.

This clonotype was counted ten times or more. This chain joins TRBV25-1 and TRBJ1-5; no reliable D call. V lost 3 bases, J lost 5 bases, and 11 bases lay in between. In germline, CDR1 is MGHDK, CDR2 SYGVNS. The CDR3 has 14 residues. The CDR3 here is CASSDISTDQPQHF. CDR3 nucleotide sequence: TGTGCCAGCAGTGATATAAGTACCGATCAGCCCCAGCATTTT. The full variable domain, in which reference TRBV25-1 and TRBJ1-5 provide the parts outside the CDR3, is EADIYQTPRYLVIGTGKKITLECSQTMGHDKMYWYQQDPGMELHLIHYSYGVNSTEKGDLSSESTVSRIRTEHFPLTLESARPSHTSQYLCASSDISTDQPQHFGDGTRLSIL.

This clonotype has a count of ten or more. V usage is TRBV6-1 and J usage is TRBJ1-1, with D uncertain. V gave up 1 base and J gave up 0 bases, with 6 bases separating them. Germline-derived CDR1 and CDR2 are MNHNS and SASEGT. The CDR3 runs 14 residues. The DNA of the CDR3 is TGTGCCAGCAGTGAAGGTGGCCTGAACACTGAAGCTTTCTTT. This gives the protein CASSEGGLNTEAFF.

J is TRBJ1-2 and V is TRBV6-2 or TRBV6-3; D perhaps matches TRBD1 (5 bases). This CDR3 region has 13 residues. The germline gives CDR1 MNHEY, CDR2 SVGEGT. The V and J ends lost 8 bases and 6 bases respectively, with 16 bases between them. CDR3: CASCFRGVHGYTF. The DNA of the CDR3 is TGTGCCAGCTGCTTCCGGGGGGTCCATGGCTACACCTTC.

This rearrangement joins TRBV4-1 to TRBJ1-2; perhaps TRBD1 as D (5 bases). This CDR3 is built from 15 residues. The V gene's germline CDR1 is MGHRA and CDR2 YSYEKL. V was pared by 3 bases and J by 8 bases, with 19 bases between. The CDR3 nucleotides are TGCGCCAGCAGCCAGGTCCGATTCTTAGGGGCGGGCTACACCTTC. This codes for CASSQVRFLGAGYTF.

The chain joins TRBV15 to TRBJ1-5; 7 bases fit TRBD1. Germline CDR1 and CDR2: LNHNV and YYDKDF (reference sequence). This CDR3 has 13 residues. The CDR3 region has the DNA TGTGCTACCGCCAGGGGGGACTTATTAGCCCAGCATTTT. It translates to CATARGDLLAQHF.

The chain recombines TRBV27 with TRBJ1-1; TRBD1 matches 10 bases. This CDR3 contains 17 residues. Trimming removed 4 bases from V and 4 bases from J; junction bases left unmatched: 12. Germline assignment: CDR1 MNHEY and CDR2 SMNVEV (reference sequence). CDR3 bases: TGTGCCAGCAGTTCCGGGACAGGGGCCGGGGGGGTCACTGAAGCTTTCTTT. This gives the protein CASSSGTGAGGVTEAFF.

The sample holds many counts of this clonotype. The CDR3 sequence: CASSPGDRLLYGYTF. CDR3 DNA sequence: TGCGCCAGCAGCCCGGGTGACAGGCTCCTTTATGGCTACACCTTC. J is TRBJ1-2 and V is TRBV5-1, with D possibly matching TRBD1 (6 bases). The V gene's germline CDR1 is SGHRS and CDR2 YFSETQ. The V and J ends lost 4 bases and 5 bases respectively, with 18 bases between them. This CDR3 region has 15 residues.

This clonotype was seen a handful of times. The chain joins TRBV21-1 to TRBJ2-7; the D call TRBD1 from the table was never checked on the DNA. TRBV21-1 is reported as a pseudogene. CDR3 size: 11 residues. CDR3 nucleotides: TGTGCCAGCACCGCTTCGGGAAGACGGTACTTC. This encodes CASTASGRRYF.

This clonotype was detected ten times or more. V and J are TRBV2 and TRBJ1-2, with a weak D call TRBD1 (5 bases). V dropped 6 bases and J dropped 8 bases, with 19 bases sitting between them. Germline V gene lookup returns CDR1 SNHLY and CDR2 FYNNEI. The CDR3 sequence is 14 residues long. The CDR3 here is CASSEPGGEVGYTF. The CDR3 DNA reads TGTGCCAGCAGCGAGCCGGGGGGAGAGGTCGGCTACACCTTC.

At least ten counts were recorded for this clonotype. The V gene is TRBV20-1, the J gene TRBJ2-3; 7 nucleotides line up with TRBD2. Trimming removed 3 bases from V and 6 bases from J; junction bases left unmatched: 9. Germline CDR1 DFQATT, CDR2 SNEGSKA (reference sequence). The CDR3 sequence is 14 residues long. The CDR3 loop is CSASPRERWDTQYF. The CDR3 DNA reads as TGCAGTGCTAGTCCGCGGGAGCGGTGGGATACGCAGTATTTT.

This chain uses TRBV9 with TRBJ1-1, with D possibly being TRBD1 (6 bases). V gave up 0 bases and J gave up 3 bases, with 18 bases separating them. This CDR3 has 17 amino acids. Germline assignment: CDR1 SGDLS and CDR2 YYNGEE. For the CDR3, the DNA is TGTGCCAGCAGCGTAGGAGGGGGAAGCGGACTTTACACTGAAGCTTTCTTT. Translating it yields CASSVGGGSGLYTEAFF.

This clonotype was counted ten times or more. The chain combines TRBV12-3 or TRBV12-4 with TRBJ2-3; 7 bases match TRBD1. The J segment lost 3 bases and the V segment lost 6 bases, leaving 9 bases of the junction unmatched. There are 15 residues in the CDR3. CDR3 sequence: CASSPTGSRTDTQYF. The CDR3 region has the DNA TGTGCCAGCAGCCCGACAGGGAGTAGGACAGATACGCAGTATTTT.

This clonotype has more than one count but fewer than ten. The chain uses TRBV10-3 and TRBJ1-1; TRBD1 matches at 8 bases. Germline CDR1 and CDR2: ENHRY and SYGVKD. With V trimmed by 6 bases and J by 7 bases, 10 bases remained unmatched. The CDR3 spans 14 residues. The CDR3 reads CAIREGQGYIEAFF. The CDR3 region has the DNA TGTGCCATCAGGGAAGGACAGGGATATATTGAAGCTTTCTTT.

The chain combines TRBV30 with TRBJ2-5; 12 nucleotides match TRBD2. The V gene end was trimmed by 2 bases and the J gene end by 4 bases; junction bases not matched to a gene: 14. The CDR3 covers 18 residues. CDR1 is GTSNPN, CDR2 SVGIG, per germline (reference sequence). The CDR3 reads CAWSHSGLAGGPPETQYF. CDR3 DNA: TGTGCCTGGAGTCACTCGGGGCTAGCGGGAGGGCCCCCAGAGACCCAGTACTTC.

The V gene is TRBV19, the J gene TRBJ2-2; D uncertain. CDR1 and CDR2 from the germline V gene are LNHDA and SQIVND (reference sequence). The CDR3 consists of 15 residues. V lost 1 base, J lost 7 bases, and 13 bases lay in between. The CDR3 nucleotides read TGTGCCAGTAGTATAGGCTCGGTCCAGGACGGGGAGCTGTTTTTT. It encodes CASSIGSVQDGELFF.

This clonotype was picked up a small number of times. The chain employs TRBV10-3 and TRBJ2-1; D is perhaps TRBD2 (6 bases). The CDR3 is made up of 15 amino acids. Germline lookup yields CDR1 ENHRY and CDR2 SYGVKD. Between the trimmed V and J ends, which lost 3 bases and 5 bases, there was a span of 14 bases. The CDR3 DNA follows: TGTGCCATCAGTGATAACGGGGGAGCCAACAATGAGCAGTTCTTC. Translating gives CAISDNGGANNEQFF.

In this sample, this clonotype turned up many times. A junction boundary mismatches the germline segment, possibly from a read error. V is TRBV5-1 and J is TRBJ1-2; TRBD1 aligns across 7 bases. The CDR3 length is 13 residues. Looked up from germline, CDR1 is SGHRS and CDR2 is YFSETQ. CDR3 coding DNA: TGCGCCAGCAGGTTGGGACAGTCCGATGGCTACACCTTC. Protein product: CASRLGQSDGYTF.

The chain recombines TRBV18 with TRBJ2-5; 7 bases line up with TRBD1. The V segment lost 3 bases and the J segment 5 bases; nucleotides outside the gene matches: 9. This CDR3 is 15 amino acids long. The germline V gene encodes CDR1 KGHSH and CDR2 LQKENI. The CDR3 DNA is TGTGCCAGCTCACCGATTTTGGGACAGCGGGAGACCCAGTACTTC. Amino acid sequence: CASSPILGQRETQYF.

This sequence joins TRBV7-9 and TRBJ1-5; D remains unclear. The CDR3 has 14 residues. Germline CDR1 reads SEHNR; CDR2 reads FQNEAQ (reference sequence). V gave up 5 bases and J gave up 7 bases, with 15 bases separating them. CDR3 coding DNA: TGTGCCAGCAGCATAGAGGCGGGGAGCCAGCCCCAGCATTTT. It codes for CASSIEAGSQPQHF. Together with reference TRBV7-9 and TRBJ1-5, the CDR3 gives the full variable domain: DTGVSQNPRHKITKRGQNVTFRCDPISEHNRLYWYRQTLGQGPEFLTYFQNEAQLEKSRLLSDRFSAERPKGSFSTLEIQRTEQGDSAMYLCASSIEAGSQPQHFGDGTRLSIL.

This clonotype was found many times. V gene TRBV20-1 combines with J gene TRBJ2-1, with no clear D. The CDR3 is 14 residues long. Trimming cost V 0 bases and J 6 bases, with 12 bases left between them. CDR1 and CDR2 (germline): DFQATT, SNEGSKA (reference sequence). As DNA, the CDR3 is TGCAGTGCTAGAGATGGGCAACAACTCAATGAGCAGTTCTTC. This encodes CSARDGQQLNEQFF.

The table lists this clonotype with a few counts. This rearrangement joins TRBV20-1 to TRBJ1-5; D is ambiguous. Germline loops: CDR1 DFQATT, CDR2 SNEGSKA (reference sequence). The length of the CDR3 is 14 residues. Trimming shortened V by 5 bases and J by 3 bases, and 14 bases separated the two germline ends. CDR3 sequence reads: CSADHSYYNQPQHF. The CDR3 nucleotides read TGCAGTGCTGACCACAGCTATTACAATCAGCCCCAGCATTTT.

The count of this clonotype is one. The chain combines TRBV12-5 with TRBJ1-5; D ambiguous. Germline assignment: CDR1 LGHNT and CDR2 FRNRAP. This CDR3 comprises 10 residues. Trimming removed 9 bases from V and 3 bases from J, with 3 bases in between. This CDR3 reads CASFNQPQHF. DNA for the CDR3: TGTGCTAGCTTCAATCAGCCCCAGCATTTT. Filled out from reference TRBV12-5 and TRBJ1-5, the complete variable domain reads DARVTQTPRHKVTEMGQEVTMRCQPILGHNTVFWYRQTMMQGLELLAYFRNRAPLDDSGMPKDRFSAEMPDATLATLKIQPSEPRDSAVYFCASFNQPQHFGDGTRLSIL.

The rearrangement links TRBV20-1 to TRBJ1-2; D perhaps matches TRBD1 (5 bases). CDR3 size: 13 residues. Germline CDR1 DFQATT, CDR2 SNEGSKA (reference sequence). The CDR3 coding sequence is TGCAGGCCCGGGGCGCCCGCTAACTATGGCTACACCTTC. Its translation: CRPGAPANYGYTF.